This passage covers 27 T cell receptor beta chains from one sample sequenced in a study of beta chain features in type 1 diabetes. Since all of the isolated RNA was reverse transcribed, expressed TCRB transcripts were what got sequenced. The data were produced by immunoSEQ multiplex PCR, yet TCRdb's version contains in-frame clones alone and is incomplete. The sample lists about 320,000 clones; approximately 15% were seen once. The sequenced sample consisted of central memory CD4+ T cells from blood. The receptor set was obtained from a young man in good health.

This chain links TRBV15 with TRBJ2-7; 12 positions match TRBD2. The CDR3 runs 16 residues. The germline gives CDR1 LNHNV, CDR2 YYDKDF (reference sequence). V shed 5 bases and J 4 bases; nucleotides not matched to a gene: 9. This CDR3 is CATSPRLAGVSYEQYF. The CDR3 DNA is TGTGCCACCAGCCCCCGACTAGCGGGGGTTTCATACGAGCAGTACTTC.

This chain links TRBV6-5 with TRBJ2-7; 9 nucleotides line up with TRBD1. The CDR3 contains 16 residues. J was trimmed by 7 bases and V by 4 bases; bases with no gene match: 14. Germline V lookup: CDR1 MNHEY, CDR2 SVGAGI. This chain's CDR3 is CASSFAWTGVITEQYF. The CDR3 nucleotides are TGTGCCAGCAGTTTCGCTTGGACAGGGGTCATTACAGAGCAGTACTTC.

V usage is TRBV12-5 and J usage is TRBJ1-4; D is uncertain. The CDR3 is made up of 12 amino acids. V gave up 6 bases and J gave up 5 bases, with 7 bases separating them. Germline V gene sequence: CDR1 LGHNT, CDR2 FRNRAP. CDR3 in DNA: TGTGCTAGTGGGACACTAAATGAAAAACTGTTTTTT. Translating gives CASGTLNEKLFF.

The chain joins TRBV4-1 to TRBJ2-1; D call uncertain. V was shortened by 0 bases and J by 15 bases, with 21 bases between the two germline ends. Germline V gives CDR1 MGHRA, CDR2 YSYEKL. The CDR3 covers 15 residues. The CDR3 loop reads CASSQDRGVPPSMFF. The CDR3 DNA sequence: TGCGCCAGCAGCCAAGATCGAGGCGTCCCGCCCAGTATGTTCTTC.

The chain combines TRBV7-2 with TRBJ1-1, with 8 bases aligning to TRBD1. CDR1 is SGHTA, CDR2 FQGNSA, per germline. V lost 4 bases and J lost 1; bases outside the gene matches: 5. The CDR3 covers 15 residues. The CDR3 DNA is TGTGCCAGCAGCTCCAGGGGGCGAACGAACACTGAAGCTTTCTTT. Amino acids: CASSSRGRTNTEAFF.

The rearrangement links TRBV25-1 to TRBJ1-4; 7 bases agree with TRBD1. This CDR3 is built from 14 residues. Germline lookup yields CDR1 MGHDK and CDR2 SYGVNS. V lost 5 bases, J lost 8 bases, and 8 bases stayed unmatched. CDR3 residues: CASSLAGGIEKLFF. The CDR3 bases are TGTGCCAGCAGTTTAGCAGGGGGTATAGAAAAACTGTTTTTT. The complete variable domain, with remaining parts taken from reference TRBV25-1 and TRBJ1-4, reads EADIYQTPRYLVIGTGKKITLECSQTMGHDKMYWYQQDPGMELHLIHYSYGVNSTEKGDLSSESTVSRIRTEHFPLTLESARPSHTSQYLCASSLAGGIEKLFFGSGTQLSVL.

The chain joins TRBV11-2 to TRBJ2-1, with D maybe TRBD2 (7 bases). V was shortened by 5 bases and J by 5 bases, with 16 bases between the two germline ends. The CDR3 runs 15 residues. Germline V lookup: CDR1 SGHAT, CDR2 FQNNGV. The CDR3 nucleotides read TGTGCCAGCAGCAAAAGGACTAGGGGGGACAATGAGCAGTTCTTC. It translates to CASSKRTRGDNEQFF.

This clone has just a few counts. At one boundary the junction diverges from the germline segment, which might be a read error. The rearrangement uses TRBV7-7 and TRBJ2-6; weak D call: TRBD2 (6 bases). The V gene's germline CDR1 is SSHAT and CDR2 FNYEAQ (reference sequence). This CDR3 comprises 17 residues. The CDR3 sequence: CASSSGTGPRGANVLTF. CDR3 bases: TGTGCTAGCAGCTCCGGGACTGGCCCTCGAGGGGCCAACGTCCTGACTTTC.

The sample holds a few counts of this clone. The V call is TRBV4-3, the J call TRBJ1-3; D gene uncertain. The CDR3 has 15 amino acids. V was shortened by 0 bases and J by 4 bases, with 10 bases between the two germline ends. CDR1 is LGHNA and CDR2 is YSLEER in the germline V gene. The CDR3 reads CASSQDPREGNTIYF. CDR3 nucleotide sequence: TGCGCCAGCAGCCAAGACCCCCGGGAGGGAAACACCATATATTTT.

The chain links TRBV18 to TRBJ2-5, with D perhaps TRBD1 (6 bases). The CDR3 covers 15 residues. Germline V CDR1 and CDR2: KGHSH, LQKENI. Trimming left V 4 bases short and J 1 base short, with 13 bases between. Here the CDR3 DNA reads TGTGCCAGCTCACAAAACAGGGACCGCCAAGAGACCCAGTACTTC. As protein: CASSQNRDRQETQYF. Full variable domain (missing parts from reference TRBV18 and TRBJ2-5): NAGVMQNPRHLVRRRGQEARLRCSPMKGHSHVYWYRQLPEEGLKFMVYLQKENIIDESGMPKERFSAEFPKEGPSILRIQQVVRGDSAAYFCASSQNRDRQETQYFGPGTRLLVL.

The chain uses TRBV20-1 and TRBJ2-3; D is undetermined. The CDR3 totals 10 residues. Germline V CDR1 and CDR2: DFQATT, SNEGSKA (reference sequence). Trimming shortened V by 6 bases and J by 10 bases, and 11 bases separated the two germline ends. This CDR3 is CSASKGAQYF. The CDR3 DNA is TGCAGTGCCTCCAAGGGTGCGCAGTATTTT.

The table lists this clone with a few counts. This chain uses TRBV4-3 with TRBJ2-1; D is unresolved. CDR1 and CDR2 (germline): LGHNA, YSLEER. This CDR3 is 13 amino acids long. Trimming took 0 bases from V and 10 from J, leaving 10 bases between them. CDR3 residues: CASSQEVAWEQFF. The CDR3 bases are TGCGCCAGCAGCCAAGAGGTAGCCTGGGAGCAGTTCTTC.

This clone was found many times. The chain uses TRBV5-4 and TRBJ2-5; tentative D call: TRBD1 (6 bases). V lost 0 bases and J 5 bases, leaving 14 bases between the germline ends. Germline-derived CDR1 and CDR2 are SGHNT and YYREEE (reference sequence). CDR3 length equals 15 residues. DNA of the CDR3: TGTGCCAGCAGCTTGGGAGGGGCAGGGGTGGAGACCCAGTACTTC. Its translation: CASSLGGAGVETQYF.

This clone was observed a few times. The CDR3 bases are TGTGCCAGCAGCTTGGGCCAGCCGGGCGGGGAGCTGTTTTTT. The encoded protein is CASSLGQPGGELFF. The chain has TRBV5-6 and TRBJ2-2; no clear D. Trimming pared 0 bases from V and 7 bases from J, leaving 10 bases between. The length of the CDR3 is 14 residues. From germline, CDR1 is SGHDT and CDR2 YYEEEE. Variable domain in full (rest from reference TRBV5-6 and TRBJ2-2): DAGVTQSPTHLIKTRGQQVTLRCSPKSGHDTVSWYQQALGQGPQFIFQYYEEEERQRGNFPDRFSGHQFPNYSSELNVNALLLGDSALYLCASSLGQPGGELFFGEGSRLTVL.

In its sample, this clone was seen a few times. The rearrangement joins TRBV9 to TRBJ2-2; D not certain. The CDR3 is 16 residues long. The V end was cut by 4 bases, the J end by 2 bases, with 15 bases between. The germline V gene has CDR1 SGDLS and CDR2 YYNGEE. The CDR3 region has the DNA TGTGCCAGCAGCCTCCCCCCCAGGCCTAACACCGGGGAGCTGTTTTTT. Amino acid sequence: CASSLPPRPNTGELFF.

This clone has just a few counts. The V and J genes are TRBV29-1 and TRBJ1-2, with a weak D call TRBD1 (5 bases). The V gene's germline CDR1 is SQVTM and CDR2 ANQGSEA. V was trimmed by 5 bases and J by 7 bases, leaving 11 bases between them. The length of the CDR3 is 11 residues. The CDR3 loop reads CSVRGRSGYTF. CDR3 coding DNA: TGCAGCGTTAGGGGTCGGTCTGGCTACACCTTC.

This clone showed up just a few times. The gene calls are TRBV5-4 and TRBJ1-1; no clear D. From germline, CDR1 is SGHNT and CDR2 YYREEE (reference sequence). The CDR3 has 14 residues. With 1 base removed from V and 4 bases from J, the gap between germline ends came to 11 bases. In DNA, the CDR3 is TGTGCCAGCAGCTTGAAGGGCTTTGGCACTGAAGCTTTCTTT. It encodes CASSLKGFGTEAFF.

This clone was found a few times. The genes are TRBV4-1 and TRBJ1-5; possible D gene TRBD1, 5 bases. This CDR3 is built from 13 residues. V was shortened by 3 bases and J by 8 bases, with 11 bases between the two germline ends. CDR1 MGHRA and CDR2 YSYEKL come from the germline V gene. CDR3 nucleotide sequence: TGCGCCAGCAGCCAGCTCCGGGGGGAGCCCCAGCATTTT. Translating it yields CASSQLRGEPQHF.

The sample holds a few counts of this clone. The rearrangement uses TRBV2 and TRBJ1-1; D gene uncertain. The CDR3 has 15 residues. Germline CDR1 SNHLY, CDR2 FYNNEI. Trimming took 1 base from V and 4 from J, leaving 13 bases between them. The CDR3 region is CASSEEGRTGTEAFF. CDR3 nucleotide sequence: TGTGCCAGCAGTGAAGAAGGCCGGACGGGCACTGAAGCTTTCTTT.

This clone was detected a few times. V is TRBV7-2 and J is TRBJ2-1, with D unclear. This CDR3 region has 15 residues. Germline V CDR1 and CDR2: SGHTA, FQGNSA. Trimming took 1 base from V and 5 from J, leaving 12 bases between them. The CDR3 sequence: CASSLGARPHNEQFF. The CDR3 bases are TGTGCCAGCAGCTTAGGCGCAAGGCCGCACAATGAGCAGTTCTTC.

This clone turned up a few times. The gene calls are TRBV5-5 and TRBJ2-7; TRBD1 matches 10 bases. The CDR3 totals 14 residues. CDR1 is SGHKS, CDR2 YYEKEE, per germline (reference sequence). Trimming removed 3 bases from V and 1 base from J; junction bases left unmatched: 1. For the CDR3, the DNA is TGTGCCAGCAGCTGGGGACAGGGGTCCTACGAGCAGTACTTC. Its protein product is CASSWGQGSYEQYF.

V usage is TRBV7-8 and J usage is TRBJ2-7, with 13 bases lining up with TRBD2. This CDR3 region has 13 residues. V lost 4 bases, J lost 12 bases, and 6 bases stayed unmatched. From germline, CDR1 is SGHVS and CDR2 FQNEAQ. The CDR3 region has the DNA TGTGCCAGCAGCTCATCCGGACTAGCGGGAGCGTACGTC. It is translated as CASSSSGLAGAYV.

The chain joins TRBV6-5 to TRBJ2-3; D is perhaps TRBD1 or TRBD2 (5 bases each). The CDR3 runs 15 residues. Trimming took off 2 bases at V and 0 bases at J, with 9 bases between the two ends. Germline-derived CDR1 and CDR2 are MNHEY and SVGAGI. The CDR3 loop reads CASSYGGVSTDTQYF. CDR3 in DNA: TGTGCCAGCAGTTACGGGGGAGTCAGCACAGATACGCAGTATTTT.

To note about this clone: A junction boundary mismatches the germline segment, possibly from a read error. The CDR3 loop reads CASSLRTGKGETQYF. In DNA form, the CDR3 reads TGTGCCAGCAGTTTAAGGACAGGCAAGGGGGAGACCCAGTACTTC. The chain has TRBV10-3 and TRBJ2-5; 7 positions agree with TRBD1. The germline V gene has CDR1 ENHRY and CDR2 SYGVKD. This CDR3 has 15 amino acids.

Only a few counts were recorded for this clone. The rearrangement uses TRBV7-6 and TRBJ2-5; no reliable D call. Per the germline V gene, CDR1 is SGHVS and CDR2 is FNYEAQ. The CDR3 extends over 11 amino acids. Trimming took 5 bases from V and 6 from J, leaving 7 bases between them. The CDR3 DNA is TGTGCCAGCAGCCCCCGGCAGACCCAGTACTTC. It yields the protein CASSPRQTQYF.

The rearrangement uses TRBV14 and TRBJ1-1; D remains ambiguous. The V end was cut by 1 base, the J end by 6 bases, with 9 bases between. CDR3 length: 13 residues. Germline CDR1 and CDR2: SGHDN and FVKESK. CDR3 in amino acids: CASSQVRVPEAFF. CDR3 coding DNA: TGTGCCAGCAGCCAAGTAAGGGTGCCTGAAGCTTTCTTT.

This chain connects TRBV6-5 to TRBJ1-3; D is ambiguous. The CDR3 contains 14 residues. CDR1 and CDR2 (germline): MNHEY, SVGAGI. Trimming took 9 bases from V and 1 from J, leaving 13 bases between them. CDR3 nucleotide sequence: TGTGCCAGTAGCCGTAGAGCTTCTGGAAACACCATATATTTT. Translation gives CASSRRASGNTIYF.